The present entry profiles one TCR beta chain with its context. Its target is not known. This entry is derived from a study of T cell responses to AZD1222 COVID-19 vaccine. Study-wide points: CD4 TCRs associated with vaccination spanned spike, dominating at 160-218 and 743-854. Repertoire samples came only from after the peak T cell response. The donors showed a predominance of white British ancestry and of females, with possible underestimation of clonal diversity.

Repertoires were generated with immunoSEQ multiplex PCR, while TCRdb's copy carries only in-frame clones and drops some. In the table there are over 100,000 clones, about 82% of which are singletons. The clonotype comes from an adult who received the MenACWY meningococcal vaccine as a control. The sequencing here drew on peripheral blood, taken 28 days after the second dose of the MenACWY control vaccine.

Here the CDR3 reads CASRPTGFGLHEQFF. The DNA of the CDR3 is TGTGCCAGCAGACCTACAGGGTTTGGACTCCATGAGCAGTTCTTC. This sequence joins TRBV5-4 and TRBJ2-1; D possibly corresponds to TRBD1 (6 bases). CDR1 is SGHNT and CDR2 is YYREEE in the germline V gene (reference sequence). The CDR3 runs 15 residues. Trimming pared 5 bases from V and 8 bases from J, leaving 20 bases between.